A single sample gave rise to the 18 T cell receptor beta chains below, sequenced in a study of blood T cell repertoires in COVID-19. Clones were read by immunoSEQ multiplex PCR, and TCRdb kept only the in-frame ones, dropping some. The sample yields tens of thousands of clones, less than 80% seen once. What was sequenced was peripheral blood. These TCRs come from a woman aged 50 to 65 with acute or convalescent COVID-19.

This clone occurred many times. The chain employs TRBV5-4 and TRBJ1-6; TRBD1 agrees at 9 bases. CDR3 size: 15 residues. Germline V gene lookup returns CDR1 SGHNT and CDR2 YYREEE (reference sequence). The trim removed 3 bases at V and 10 bases at J, leaving 8 bases unmatched. The DNA of the CDR3 is TGTGCCAGCAGCTCCGTCACAGGGGGCGAATCACCCCTCCACTTT. Translating gives CASSSVTGGESPLHF. The full variable domain, rest sourced from reference TRBV5-4 and TRBJ1-6, is ETGVTQSPTHLIKTRGQQVTLRCSSQSGHNTVSWYQQALGQGPQFIFQYYREEENGRGNFPPRFSGLQFPNYSSELNVNALELDDSALYLCASSSVTGGESPLHFGNGTRLTVT.

The chain joins TRBV27 to TRBJ2-1, with TRBD1 matching 10 bases. Trimming took 10 bases from V and 2 from J; bases not matched to a gene: 2. This CDR3 comprises 13 residues. CDR1 is MNHEY, CDR2 SMNVEV, per germline (reference sequence). CDR3 protein: CATGQGAYNEQFF. Here the CDR3 DNA reads TGTGCCACCGGACAGGGGGCCTACAATGAGCAGTTCTTC.

The V and J genes are TRBV10-2 and TRBJ2-4; tentative D call: TRBD2 (6 bases). The germline V gene encodes CDR1 WSHSY and CDR2 SAAADI. Trimming removed 10 bases from V and 6 bases from J, with 10 bases in between. There are 11 residues in the CDR3. DNA for the CDR3: TGCGCCACCGACGGGGGAAACATTCAGTACTTC. Translation: CATDGGNIQYF.

This clone was recorded only once. The chain has TRBV28 and TRBJ1-5, with 10 bases fitting TRBD1. The CDR3 runs 15 residues. Germline V gene lookup returns CDR1 MDHEN and CDR2 SYDVKM. Germline trimming cut 4 bases from V and 4 bases from J; bases unmatched to any gene: 4. The CDR3 DNA sequence: TGTGCCAGCAGTTATCCGGGACAGGGGAATCAGCCCCAGCATTTT. Translation gives CASSYPGQGNQPQHF.

The chain links TRBV5-6 to TRBJ2-7; D ambiguous. There are 15 residues in the CDR3. The germline V gene has CDR1 SGHDT and CDR2 YYEEEE. V dropped 2 bases and J dropped 0 bases, with 12 bases sitting between them. The CDR3 coding sequence is TGTGCCAGCAGCTTACGACGGAGAAACTCCTACGAGCAGTACTTC. This sequence encodes CASSLRRRNSYEQYF.

The chain uses TRBV5-5 and TRBJ1-6; D not certain. The CDR3 is 13 residues long. V dropped 0 bases and J dropped 12 bases, with 10 bases sitting between them. Germline V CDR1 and CDR2: SGHKS, YYEKEE (reference sequence). CDR3 nucleotide sequence: TGTGCCAGCAGCTTGGAGGCAGGTCAACCCCTCCACTTT. It is translated as CASSLEAGQPLHF.

This chain connects TRBV19 to TRBJ1-2; 7 bases agree with TRBD1. The CDR3 has 12 amino acids. V lost 8 bases to trimming and J lost 8 bases; unmatched junction nucleotides: 8. CDR1 and CDR2 (germline): LNHDA, SQIVND (reference sequence). The CDR3 loop reads CASSRQGGGYTF. The CDR3 DNA sequence: TGTGCCAGTTCCAGACAGGGAGGCGGCTACACCTTC.

The chain has TRBV4-1 and TRBJ2-2; 7 bases align to TRBD1. This CDR3 has 16 amino acids. V lost 0 bases, J lost 5 bases, and 6 bases stayed unmatched. Germline loops: CDR1 MGHRA, CDR2 YSYEKL. CDR3 coding DNA: TGCGCCAGCAGCCAAGATCGAGGGGGCTGGACCGGGGAGCTGTTTTTT. It yields the protein CASSQDRGGWTGELFF.

The chain carries TRBV4-1 and TRBJ2-2, with a tentative D call TRBD1 (5 bases). Germline CDR1 reads MGHRA; CDR2 reads YSYEKL. This CDR3 contains 15 residues. Trimming shortened V by 0 bases and J by 5 bases, and 10 bases separated the two germline ends. In DNA, the CDR3 is TGCGCCAGCAGCCAAGAAACCAGGGTGACCGGGGAGCTGTTTTTT. It specifies CASSQETRVTGELFF.

The genes are TRBV14 and TRBJ1-4, with 7 bases fitting TRBD1. This CDR3 comprises 13 residues. Losses at the gene ends were 4 bases for V and 13 bases for J; bases not matched to a gene: 9. Germline-derived CDR1 and CDR2 are SGHDN and FVKESK. CDR3 amino acids: CASSPAAQGPLFF. DNA of the CDR3: TGTGCCAGCAGCCCCGCCGCACAGGGGCCACTGTTTTTT.

The chain has TRBV13 and TRBJ2-7; 10 nucleotides agree with TRBD1. Germline lookup yields CDR1 PRHDT and CDR2 FYEKMQ (reference sequence). With 6 bases clipped from V and 5 bases from J, the junction kept 10 bases outside the gene matches. This CDR3 is 15 amino acids long. DNA of the CDR3: TGTGCCAGCAGTTCCGTTTGGGACAGGGGTCACGAGCAGTACTTC. Protein product: CASSSVWDRGHEQYF.

This clone has a single count. The chain couples TRBV6-5 to TRBJ1-1; TRBD1 aligns across 9 bases. Germline V gene sequence: CDR1 MNHEY, CDR2 SVGAGI. Losses at the gene ends were 0 bases for V and 5 bases for J; bases not matched to a gene: 7. The CDR3 consists of 16 residues. This CDR3 is CASSYSTQGARTEAFF. CDR3 nucleotide sequence: TGTGCCAGCAGTTACTCGACACAGGGGGCGCGGACTGAAGCTTTCTTT.

V is TRBV10-3 and J is TRBJ1-2; no firm D call. This CDR3 region has 12 residues. With 8 bases removed from V and 8 bases from J, the gap between germline ends came to 15 bases. The germline V gene encodes CDR1 ENHRY and CDR2 SYGVKD. In DNA, the CDR3 is TGTGCCATCGGTGCCGACTCTAGGGGCTACACCTTC. Encoded protein: CAIGADSRGYTF.

V is TRBV19 and J is TRBJ1-6; 8 bases fit TRBD1. CDR1 LNHDA and CDR2 SQIVND come from the germline V gene (reference sequence). Trimming took 4 bases from V and 10 from J; bases not matched to a gene: 9. This CDR3 comprises 15 residues. The CDR3 nucleotides are TGTGCCAGTAGTACTGGACAGGGTGAGGGCTCACCCCTCCACTTT. Protein: CASSTGQGEGSPLHF.

The rearrangement links TRBV15 to TRBJ1-2; 10 bases agree with TRBD1. The CDR3 is 17 amino acids. The germline gives CDR1 LNHNV, CDR2 YYDKDF (reference sequence). V gave up 5 bases and J gave up 6 bases; unmatched junction bases: 15. Here the CDR3 reads CATSARGQGVSDDGYTF. The CDR3 DNA is TGTGCCACCAGCGCCCGAGGACAGGGGGTCTCGGATGATGGCTACACCTTC.

V gene TRBV10-3 combines with J gene TRBJ1-1; TRBD1 aligns across 10 bases. Trimming cost V 3 bases and J 3 bases; bases outside gene matches: 1. Germline CDR1 reads ENHRY; CDR2 reads SYGVKD. The CDR3 extends over 14 amino acids. The DNA for the CDR3 is TGTGCCATCAGTGATGGACAGGGGGACACTGAAGCTTTCTTT. It is translated as CAISDGQGDTEAFF.

The chain carries TRBV6-2 or TRBV6-3 and TRBJ1-4; D not resolved. This CDR3 comprises 12 residues. The V and J ends lost 6 bases and 7 bases respectively, with 9 bases between them. Germline CDR1 MNHEY, CDR2 SVGEGT. The CDR3 bases are TGTGCCAGCAGCCCGGGGAGTGAAAAACTGTTTTTT. It yields the protein CASSPGSEKLFF.

In its sample, this clone was seen a few times. The chain has TRBV19 and TRBJ1-1; TRBD1 agrees at 8 bases. The CDR3 is made up of 17 amino acids. Germline V lookup: CDR1 LNHDA, CDR2 SQIVND (reference sequence). Unmatched junction bases numbered 18, after V lost 6 bases and J lost 6 bases. The CDR3 region has the DNA TGTGCCAGTAGCATTAAAGTGAGGGGAGACAGGGGCTCTGAAGCTTTCTTT. This codes for CASSIKVRGDRGSEAFF.